A single sample gave rise to the 14 T cell receptor beta chains below, sequenced in a study of human T cells and chemical hapten exposure. TCRdb recomputed calls from the RACE reads with MiXCR, one row per CDR3 protein. The data hold roughly 180,000 distinct CDR3 sequences, with roughly 15% observed a single time. Time point: patch test 1, 2 weeks after DPC sensitization. Treatment given: therapeutic diphenylcyclopropenone sensitization with weekly scalp DPC. The input for sequencing was whole blood, taken in connection with sensitization to the hapten diphenylcyclopropenone (DPC). The origin of the receptors is a woman aged 25 to 39 with alopecia areata. Some clones in this sample may be carry-over from other donors' samples.

This clonotype was seen a handful of times. The chain combines TRBV6-5 with TRBJ2-5, with D unclear. This CDR3 has 13 residues. V lost 6 bases to trimming and J lost 0 bases, with 8 bases between them. Germline V lookup: CDR1 MNHEY, CDR2 SVGAGI. CDR3 sequence reads: CASRPGDQETQYF. In nucleotides, the CDR3 is TGTGCCAGCAGACCGGGCGACCAAGAGACCCAGTACTTC.

The chain combines TRBV7-2 with TRBJ2-7; D is unclear. The CDR3 spans 13 residues. V shed 5 bases and J shed 1 base, with 9 bases lying between them. Germline CDR1 SGHTA, CDR2 FQGNSA. This CDR3 is CASSPYVSYEQYF. CDR3 sequence (DNA): TGTGCCAGCAGCCCCTATGTGTCCTACGAGCAGTACTTC.

The chain links TRBV28 to TRBJ1-1, with D unresolved. The CDR3 sequence is 12 residues long. The germline gives CDR1 MDHEN, CDR2 SYDVKM. The ends were cut back, 2 bases at V and 7 bases at J, with 8 bases in the middle. The CDR3 spells CASSLRRLEAFF. The DNA of the CDR3 is TGTGCCAGCAGTTTACGGAGACTTGAAGCTTTCTTT.

The chain couples TRBV6-1 to TRBJ2-1; no clear D. V gave up 3 bases and J gave up 10 bases, with 13 bases separating them. The CDR3 totals 13 residues. Germline CDR1 MNHNS, CDR2 SASEGT. CDR3: CASSEATVREQFF. DNA for the CDR3: TGTGCCAGCAGTGAGGCGACGGTGAGGGAGCAGTTCTTC.

This chain joins TRBV28 and TRBJ2-7; D is unclear. Per the germline V gene, CDR1 is MDHEN and CDR2 is SYDVKM. V was cut by 6 bases and J by 2 bases, with 14 bases left in between. This CDR3 has 14 residues. The CDR3 is CASSSTYSAYEQYF. Here the CDR3 DNA reads TGTGCCAGCAGCTCGACATATTCAGCCTACGAGCAGTACTTC. The variable domain in full, with the rest retrieved from reference TRBV28 and TRBJ2-7, is DVKVTQSSRYLVKRTGEKVFLECVQDMDHENMFWYRQDPGLGLRLIYFSYDVKMKEKGDIPEGYSVSREKKERFSLILESASTNQTSMYLCASSSTYSAYEQYFGPGTRLTVT.

The rearrangement uses TRBV4-1 and TRBJ2-2; TRBD2 is a possible D gene (6 bases). Germline lookup yields CDR1 MGHRA and CDR2 YSYEKL. Trimming took 3 bases from V and 4 from J, leaving 24 bases between them. This CDR3 has 19 amino acids. This CDR3 is CASSQRRGELPGGTGELFF. Here the CDR3 DNA reads TGCGCCAGCAGCCAGAGGAGGGGCGAGCTACCCGGTGGCACCGGGGAGCTGTTTTTT.

This clonotype has more than one count but fewer than ten. J is TRBJ2-7 and V is TRBV19, with D tentatively TRBD1 (5 bases). Trimming stripped 4 bases from V and 5 bases from J, with 9 bases between. Germline CDR1 LNHDA, CDR2 SQIVND (reference sequence). The length of the CDR3 is 12 residues. In DNA form, the CDR3 reads TGTGCCAGTAGTAGGGGCGAGAACGAGCAGTACTTC. Translated, it gives CASSRGENEQYF.

This clonotype has only a few counts. The rearrangement joins TRBV6-1 to TRBJ1-3; D is ambiguous. CDR3 length: 15 amino acids. Germline CDR1 reads MNHNS; CDR2 reads SASEGT. The germline V and J ends were trimmed by 6 bases and 0 bases, with 12 bases remaining between them. CDR3 residues: CASSRKGASGNTIYF. Written as DNA, the CDR3 is TGTGCCAGCAGCCGCAAGGGAGCCTCTGGAAACACCATATATTTT.

The chain combines TRBV28 with TRBJ2-3; TRBD2 matches 9 bases. The junction had 6 bases not matched to a gene; V was cut back by 3 bases and J by 5 bases. The CDR3 is made up of 15 amino acids. Germline-derived CDR1 and CDR2 are MDHEN and SYDVKM. CDR3 nucleotide sequence: TGTGCCAGCAGTTTGGTGCGGGGGGGCATAGATACGCAGTATTTT. Its protein is CASSLVRGGIDTQYF.

The chain carries TRBV5-4 and TRBJ2-7; 10 bases line up with TRBD2. The J segment lost 5 bases and the V segment lost 1 base, leaving 6 bases of the junction unmatched. The CDR3 spans 15 residues. Germline CDR1 and CDR2: SGHNT and YYREEE (reference sequence). The DNA for the CDR3 is TGTGCCAGCAGCTTGTTAGGGCTAGCGGGAGACGAGCAGTACTTC. Translation: CASSLLGLAGDEQYF.

This clonotype turned up a few times. The V and J genes are TRBV5-1 and TRBJ1-1, with D unclear. With 2 bases removed from V and 6 bases from J, the gap between germline ends came to 11 bases. The germline V gene encodes CDR1 SGHRS and CDR2 YFSETQ. The length of the CDR3 is 13 residues. CDR3 protein: CASSFRDSAEAFF. CDR3 nucleotide sequence: TGCGCCAGCAGCTTCCGGGATTCAGCTGAAGCTTTCTTT. The complete variable domain, with remaining parts taken from reference TRBV5-1 and TRBJ1-1, reads KAGVTQTPRYLIKTRGQQVTLSCSPISGHRSVSWYQQTPGQGLQFLFEYFSETQRNKGNFPGRFSGRQFSNSRSEMNVSTLELGDSALYLCASSFRDSAEAFFGQGTRLTVV.

This clonotype was counted at least ten times. In DNA form, the CDR3 reads TGTGCCAGCAGCTTTTCTACAGCTACCACTGAAGCTTTCTTT. Translated: CASSFSTATTEAFF. The chain joins TRBV7-2 to TRBJ1-1; D unresolved. The germline V and J ends were trimmed by 3 bases and 4 bases, with 12 bases remaining between them. Germline-derived CDR1 and CDR2 are SGHTA and FQGNSA. The CDR3 sequence is 14 residues long.

The CDR3 nucleotides are TGCAGTGCTAGTTCCAGGAACAACATTCAGTACTTC. This gives the protein CSASSRNNIQYF. The chain employs TRBV20-1 and TRBJ2-4, with D hard to call. Germline V CDR1 and CDR2: DFQATT, SNEGSKA (reference sequence). The CDR3 extends over 12 amino acids. Trimming removed 3 bases from V and 7 bases from J, with 10 bases in between.

J is TRBJ2-2 and V is TRBV24-1; TRBD2 agrees at 8 bases. The germline gives CDR1 KGHDR, CDR2 SFDVKD. This CDR3 has 17 amino acids. V trimming: 1 base; J trimming: 0 bases; junction bases outside the gene matches: 3. The CDR3, as DNA: TGTGCCACCAGTGATTTTCGCGGGGGGCCGAACACCGGGGAGCTGTTTTTT. Protein product: CATSDFRGGPNTGELFF.